One sample yielded the 21 T cell receptor beta chains listed below, sequenced in a study of blood T cell repertoires in COVID-19. Produced via immunoSEQ multiplex PCR; TCRdb's table is partial and in-frame only. The sample carries about 120,000 clones, around four fifths recorded once. Sequencing used peripheral blood. Receptor source: a man between 60 and 70 years old with active or convalescent COVID-19.

The chain joins TRBV20-1 to TRBJ2-7, with 8 bases fitting TRBD1. V was pared by 3 bases and J by 5 bases, with 9 bases of the junction left unmatched. Germline CDR1 and CDR2: DFQATT and SNEGSKA (reference sequence). CDR3 size: 14 residues. The CDR3 DNA sequence: TGCAGTGCTAGTCCCCCGGACAGGGTAGACGAGCAGTACTTC. Translated: CSASPPDRVDEQYF.

V and J are TRBV2 and TRBJ2-7, with 7 positions matching TRBD1. CDR1 and CDR2 from the germline V gene are SNHLY and FYNNEI. This CDR3 contains 16 residues. With 6 bases clipped from V and 2 bases from J, the junction kept 13 bases outside the gene matches. The CDR3 spells CASRDRGGPRAYEQYF. The DNA of the CDR3 is TGTGCCAGCAGGGATCGAGGGGGCCCTCGAGCCTACGAGCAGTACTTC.

The rearrangement links TRBV7-2 to TRBJ2-2; D not certain. The CDR3 consists of 14 residues. Germline V CDR1 and CDR2: SGHTA, FQGNSA. The ends were cut back, 5 bases at V and 4 bases at J, with 11 bases in the middle. The CDR3 nucleotides are TGTGCCAGCAGCCGGTCCCCCGTCACCGGGGAGCTGTTTTTT. This codes for CASSRSPVTGELFF.

A single count supports this clone. J is TRBJ2-1 and V is TRBV5-5; 14 positions match TRBD2. The CDR3 loop spans 16 amino acids. CDR1 and CDR2 (germline): SGHKS, YYEKEE (reference sequence). J lost 15 bases, V lost 0 bases, and 11 bases had no gene match. This CDR3 is CASSLVGTSGRDPGFF. DNA for the CDR3: TGTGCCAGCAGCTTGGTAGGGACTAGCGGGAGAGACCCGGGGTTCTTC.

V gene TRBV7-2 combines with J gene TRBJ1-6, with D hard to call. Germline CDR1 SGHTA, CDR2 FQGNSA. V lost 4 bases, J lost 9 bases, and 19 bases lay in between. The CDR3 runs to 16 residues. Here the CDR3 reads CASSSPGLSRSSPLHF. As DNA, the CDR3 is TGTGCCAGCAGCTCACCCGGACTATCCCGGAGTTCACCCCTCCACTTT.

The V and J genes are TRBV6-2 or TRBV6-3 and TRBJ2-5; perhaps TRBD2 as D (6 bases). This CDR3 spans 12 amino acids. Germline V gene lookup returns CDR1 MNHEY and CDR2 SVGEGT. V gave up 4 bases and J gave up 3 bases, with 6 bases separating them. The CDR3 region has the DNA TGTGCCAGCAGTTGGGGGGAAGAGACCCAGTACTTC. Residues: CASSWGEETQYF.

The genes are TRBV7-9 and TRBJ1-5; D may be TRBD1 (5 bases). This CDR3 spans 16 amino acids. V was shortened by 6 bases and J by 0 bases, with 15 bases between the two germline ends. The germline V gene has CDR1 SEHNR and CDR2 FQNEAQ (reference sequence). The CDR3 spells CASRKTDSYSNQPQHF. The CDR3 nucleotides are TGTGCCAGCAGAAAAACAGACAGTTATAGCAATCAGCCCCAGCATTTT.

This clone appeared once. This chain uses TRBV15 with TRBJ2-3, with D possibly matching TRBD1 (6 bases). Trimming took off 8 bases at V and 6 bases at J, with 6 bases between the two ends. In germline, CDR1 is LNHNV, CDR2 YYDKDF (reference sequence). The CDR3 extends over 10 amino acids. The CDR3 nucleotides read TGTGCCACCCAGGGGGATACGCAGTATTTT. It encodes CATQGDTQYF.

This clone was found once. This rearrangement joins TRBV4-3 to TRBJ2-1; 7 bases match TRBD1. Looked up from germline, CDR1 is LGHNA and CDR2 is YSLEER. With 1 base clipped from V and 5 bases from J, the junction kept 5 bases outside the gene matches. The CDR3 covers 15 residues. The DNA of the CDR3 is TGCGCCAGCAGCCAAGGAGGGGGCTCACACAATGAGCAGTTCTTC. Translated: CASSQGGGSHNEQFF.

V usage is TRBV21-1 and J usage is TRBJ2-7; the D segment call TRBD1 is taken from the table without a DNA check. TRBV21-1 is reported as a pseudogene. The CDR3 has 17 residues. The CDR3 nucleotides read TGTGCCAGCAGCAACCTACTCTCGGACAGGGGGCCCGACGAGCAGTACTTC. As protein: CASSNLLSDRGPDEQYF.

This clone was detected once. This chain links TRBV19 with TRBJ2-7; TRBD1 aligns across 9 bases. J lost 6 bases, V lost 3 bases, and 9 bases had no gene match. CDR1 is LNHDA, CDR2 SQIVND, per germline (reference sequence). This CDR3 region has 15 residues. The CDR3 sequence: CASSIGQGSSGEQYF. CDR3 DNA: TGTGCCAGTAGTATCGGACAGGGGTCTAGCGGCGAGCAGTACTTC.

A few counts support this clone. This sequence joins TRBV2 and TRBJ1-5, with D hard to call. Germline CDR1 SNHLY, CDR2 FYNNEI. Trimming took 7 bases from V and 2 from J, leaving 15 bases between them. The CDR3 extends over 15 amino acids. The CDR3 reads CASTELQARNQPQHF. The CDR3, as DNA: TGTGCCAGCACCGAACTGCAGGCGCGCAATCAGCCCCAGCATTTT.

The chain carries TRBV6-6 and TRBJ2-7, with TRBD2 as a possible D gene (5 bases). This CDR3 is built from 13 residues. Trimming took 9 bases from V and 4 from J, leaving 16 bases between them. Germline V gives CDR1 MNHNY, CDR2 SVGAGI (reference sequence). This CDR3 is CASSRTSQYEQYF. DNA for the CDR3: TGTGCCAGTTCGAGAACTAGTCAGTACGAGCAGTACTTC.

V gene TRBV9 combines with J gene TRBJ2-3, with D perhaps matching TRBD1 (5 bases). Germline CDR1 reads SGDLS; CDR2 reads YYNGEE. The CDR3 extends over 14 amino acids. V lost 3 bases and J lost 2, with 10 bases in between. The CDR3 bases are TGTGCCAGCAGCGGTGAACAGGACACAGATACGCAGTATTTT. This sequence encodes CASSGEQDTDTQYF.

The chain combines TRBV19 with TRBJ1-1, with 7 bases lining up with TRBD1. Germline loops: CDR1 LNHDA, CDR2 SQIVND (reference sequence). V lost 6 bases and J lost 1; bases outside the gene matches: 11. The CDR3 has 16 residues. CDR3 coding DNA: TGTGCCAGTAGCCTCGGGACAGCGACAACGAACACTGAAGCTTTCTTT. Its protein product is CASSLGTATTNTEAFF.

This rearrangement joins TRBV18 to TRBJ1-2; D perhaps matches TRBD1 (6 bases). CDR3 length equals 14 residues. With 2 bases removed from V and 7 bases from J, the gap between germline ends came to 14 bases. Germline CDR1 reads KGHSH; CDR2 reads LQKENI. CDR3 in DNA: TGTGCCAGCTCACCATCGACAGGCAGGGGTGGCTACACCTTC. It specifies CASSPSTGRGGYTF.

The chain combines TRBV28 with TRBJ2-2; tentative D call: TRBD1 (6 bases). The CDR3 totals 12 residues. V was clipped by 8 bases and J by 7 bases, with 11 bases between them. Germline V lookup: CDR1 MDHEN, CDR2 SYDVKM. The CDR3 loop is CASWNRVGELFF. The CDR3 bases are TGTGCCAGCTGGAACAGGGTCGGGGAGCTGTTTTTT.

This clone has a handful of counts. This sequence joins TRBV6-5 and TRBJ2-7; 9 positions agree with TRBD1. The CDR3 extends over 14 amino acids. CDR1 and CDR2 from the germline V gene are MNHEY and SVGAGI. Trimming cost V 5 bases and J 3 bases; bases outside gene matches: 5. CDR3 bases: TGTGCCAGCAGTCGCCGACAGGGGGTCTACGAGCAGTACTTC. Encoded protein: CASSRRQGVYEQYF.

This clone was detected a few times. V gene TRBV13 combines with J gene TRBJ2-5; possible D gene TRBD1, 7 bases. The V end was cut by 3 bases, the J end by 0 bases, with 11 bases between. The CDR3 is 15 amino acids. In germline, CDR1 is PRHDT, CDR2 FYEKMQ (reference sequence). CDR3 loop: CASSLGRGDQETQYF. The CDR3 region has the DNA TGTGCCAGCAGCTTGGGCAGGGGGGACCAAGAGACCCAGTACTTC.

The chain is built from TRBV4-2 and TRBJ2-6; 12 bases align to TRBD2. Germline assignment: CDR1 LGHNA and CDR2 YNFKEQ. This CDR3 contains 17 residues. J gave up 2 bases and V 1 base, and 0 bases lay outside the gene matches. CDR3 sequence: CASSQGTSGTGANVLTF. DNA for the CDR3: TGTGCCAGCAGCCAAGGGACTAGCGGGACTGGGGCCAACGTCCTGACTTTC.

The DNA for the CDR3 is TGCGCCAGCAGTCAATGGACAGGGGGCGACTATGGCTACACCTTC. The encoded protein is CASSQWTGGDYGYTF. The chain combines TRBV23-1 with TRBJ1-2; 11 bases are a match to TRBD1. TRBV23-1 is recorded as an ORF, its role being uncertain. Trimming at V came to 1 base and at J to 3 bases, leaving 1 base not matched to a gene. This CDR3 contains 15 residues.